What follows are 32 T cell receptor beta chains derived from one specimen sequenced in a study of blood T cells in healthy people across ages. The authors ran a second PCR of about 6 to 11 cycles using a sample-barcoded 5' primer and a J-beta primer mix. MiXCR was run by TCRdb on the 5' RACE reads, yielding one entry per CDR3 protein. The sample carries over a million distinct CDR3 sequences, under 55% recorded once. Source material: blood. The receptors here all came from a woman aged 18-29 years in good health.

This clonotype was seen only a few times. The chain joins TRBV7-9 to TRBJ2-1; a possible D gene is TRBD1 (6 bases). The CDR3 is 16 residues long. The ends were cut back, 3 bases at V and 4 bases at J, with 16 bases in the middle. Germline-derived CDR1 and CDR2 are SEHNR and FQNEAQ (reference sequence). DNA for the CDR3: TGTGCCAGCAGCTTTACCGGGACAACAATGTACAATGAGCAGTTCTTC. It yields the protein CASSFTGTTMYNEQFF.

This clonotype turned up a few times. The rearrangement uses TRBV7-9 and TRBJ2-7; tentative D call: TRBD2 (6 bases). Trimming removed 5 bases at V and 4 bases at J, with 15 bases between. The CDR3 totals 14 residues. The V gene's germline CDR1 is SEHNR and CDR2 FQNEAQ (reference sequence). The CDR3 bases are TGTGCCAGCAGCCAGTCGGAGGGGAGGTACGAGCAGTACTTC. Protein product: CASSQSEGRYEQYF.

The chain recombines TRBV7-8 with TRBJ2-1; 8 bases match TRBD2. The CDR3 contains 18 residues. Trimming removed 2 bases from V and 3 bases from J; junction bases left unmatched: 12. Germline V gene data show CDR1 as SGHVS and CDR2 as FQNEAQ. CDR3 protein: CASSLYSAGAPFYNEQFF. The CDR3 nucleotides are TGTGCCAGCAGCTTATACTCAGCGGGAGCCCCCTTCTACAATGAGCAGTTCTTC. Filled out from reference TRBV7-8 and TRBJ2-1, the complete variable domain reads GAGVSQSPRYKVAKRGQDVALRCDPISGHVSLFWYQQALGQGPEFLTYFQNEAQLDKSGLPSDRFFAERPEGSVSTLKIQRTQQEDSAVYLCASSLYSAGAPFYNEQFFGPGTRLTVL.

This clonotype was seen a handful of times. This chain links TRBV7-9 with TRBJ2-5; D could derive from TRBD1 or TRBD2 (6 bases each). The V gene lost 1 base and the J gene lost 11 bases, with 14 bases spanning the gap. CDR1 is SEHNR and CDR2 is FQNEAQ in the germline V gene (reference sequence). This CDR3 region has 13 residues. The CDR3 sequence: CASSLGQGGQQYF. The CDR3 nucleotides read TGTGCCAGCAGCTTAGGTCAGGGAGGACAGCAGTACTTC.

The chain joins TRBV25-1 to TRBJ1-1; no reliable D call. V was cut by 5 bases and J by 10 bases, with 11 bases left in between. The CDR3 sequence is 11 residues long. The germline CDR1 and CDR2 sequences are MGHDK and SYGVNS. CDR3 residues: CASSHTRRAFF. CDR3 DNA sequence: TGTGCCAGCAGTCACACGAGGAGAGCTTTCTTT.

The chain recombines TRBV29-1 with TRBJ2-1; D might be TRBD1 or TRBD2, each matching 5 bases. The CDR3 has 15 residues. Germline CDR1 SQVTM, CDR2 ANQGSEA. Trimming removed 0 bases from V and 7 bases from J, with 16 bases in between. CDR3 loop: CSVEDLERGRNEQFF. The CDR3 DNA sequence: TGCAGCGTTGAAGATTTGGAGAGGGGTCGGAATGAGCAGTTCTTC.

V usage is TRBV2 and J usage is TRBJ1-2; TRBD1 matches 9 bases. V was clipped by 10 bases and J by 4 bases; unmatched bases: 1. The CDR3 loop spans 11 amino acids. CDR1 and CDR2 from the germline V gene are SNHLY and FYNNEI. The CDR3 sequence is CAMGQGYGYTF. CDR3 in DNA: TGTGCCATGGGACAGGGCTATGGCTACACCTTC.

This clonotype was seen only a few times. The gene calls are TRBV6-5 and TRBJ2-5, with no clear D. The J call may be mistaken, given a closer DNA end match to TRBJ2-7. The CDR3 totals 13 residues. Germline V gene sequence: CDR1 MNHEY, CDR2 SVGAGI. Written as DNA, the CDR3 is TGTGCCAGCCGGGTCATCTGGGGTACCGAGCAGTACTTC. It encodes CASRVIWGTEQYF.

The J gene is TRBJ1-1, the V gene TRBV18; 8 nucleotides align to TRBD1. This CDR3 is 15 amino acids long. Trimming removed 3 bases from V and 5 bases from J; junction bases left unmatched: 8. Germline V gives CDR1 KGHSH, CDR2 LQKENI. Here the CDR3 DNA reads TGTGCCAGCTCACCCTCGGACAGGGTAGGTACTGAAGCTTTCTTT. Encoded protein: CASSPSDRVGTEAFF.

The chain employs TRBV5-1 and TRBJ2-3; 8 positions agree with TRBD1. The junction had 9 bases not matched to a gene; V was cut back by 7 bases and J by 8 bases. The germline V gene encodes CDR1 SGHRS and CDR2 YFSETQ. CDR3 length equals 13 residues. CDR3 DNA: TGCGCCAGCGGACAGGGAAGTGGAGCTACGCAGTATTTT. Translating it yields CASGQGSGATQYF.

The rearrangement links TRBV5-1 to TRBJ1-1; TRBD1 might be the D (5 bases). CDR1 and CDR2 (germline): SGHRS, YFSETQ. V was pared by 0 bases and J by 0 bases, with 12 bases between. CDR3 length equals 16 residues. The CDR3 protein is CASSLAKWGMNTEAFF. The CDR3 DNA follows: TGCGCCAGCAGCTTGGCCAAGTGGGGGATGAACACTGAAGCTTTCTTT. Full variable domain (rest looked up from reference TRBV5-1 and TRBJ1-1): KAGVTQTPRYLIKTRGQQVTLSCSPISGHRSVSWYQQTPGQGLQFLFEYFSETQRNKGNFPGRFSGRQFSNSRSEMNVSTLELGDSALYLCASSLAKWGMNTEAFFGQGTRLTVV.

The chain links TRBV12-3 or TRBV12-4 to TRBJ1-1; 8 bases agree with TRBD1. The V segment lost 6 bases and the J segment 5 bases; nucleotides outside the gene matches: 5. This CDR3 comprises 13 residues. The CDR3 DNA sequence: TGTGCCAGCAGGAGGACAGGGATTACTGAAGCTTTCTTT. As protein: CASRRTGITEAFF.

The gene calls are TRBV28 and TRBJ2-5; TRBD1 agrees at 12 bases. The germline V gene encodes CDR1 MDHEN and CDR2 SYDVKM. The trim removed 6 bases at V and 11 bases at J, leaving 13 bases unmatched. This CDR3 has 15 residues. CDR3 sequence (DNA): TGTGCCAGCAGATCTCTCCGGGACAGGGGGCGGAAGCAGTACTTC. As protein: CASRSLRDRGRKQYF.

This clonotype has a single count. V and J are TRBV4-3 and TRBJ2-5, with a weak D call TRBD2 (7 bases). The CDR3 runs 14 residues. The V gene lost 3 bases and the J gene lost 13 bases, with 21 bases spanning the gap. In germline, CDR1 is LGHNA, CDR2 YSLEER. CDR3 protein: CASSQVGGGFNRYF. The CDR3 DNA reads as TGCGCCAGCAGCCAGGTGGGAGGGGGGTTTAATAGGTACTTC.

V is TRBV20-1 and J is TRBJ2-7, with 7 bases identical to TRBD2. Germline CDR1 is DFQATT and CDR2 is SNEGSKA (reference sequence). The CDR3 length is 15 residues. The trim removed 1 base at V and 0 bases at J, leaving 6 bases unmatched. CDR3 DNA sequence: TGCAGTGCTAGAGGTCGGGGAGGGAGCTCCTACGAGCAGTACTTC. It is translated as CSARGRGGSSYEQYF.

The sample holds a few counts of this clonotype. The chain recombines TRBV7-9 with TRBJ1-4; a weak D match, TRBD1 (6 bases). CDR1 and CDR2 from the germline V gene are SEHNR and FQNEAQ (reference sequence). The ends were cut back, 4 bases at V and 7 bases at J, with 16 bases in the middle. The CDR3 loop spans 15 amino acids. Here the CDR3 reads CASSSSTGWAEKLFF. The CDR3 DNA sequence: TGTGCCAGCAGCTCCTCGACAGGATGGGCTGAAAAACTGTTTTTT.

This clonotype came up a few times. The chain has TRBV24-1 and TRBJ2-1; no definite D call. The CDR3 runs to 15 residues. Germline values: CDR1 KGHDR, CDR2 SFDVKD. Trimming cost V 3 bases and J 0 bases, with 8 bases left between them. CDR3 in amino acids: CATSDPGSSYNEQFF. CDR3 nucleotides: TGTGCCACCAGTGATCCCGGCAGCTCCTACAATGAGCAGTTCTTC.

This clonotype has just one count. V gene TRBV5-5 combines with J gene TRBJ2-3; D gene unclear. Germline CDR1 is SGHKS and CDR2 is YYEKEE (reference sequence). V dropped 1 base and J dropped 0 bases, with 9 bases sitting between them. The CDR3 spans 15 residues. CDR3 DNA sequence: TGTGCCAGCAGCTTGCCGCCTAAGAGCACAGATACGCAGTATTTT. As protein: CASSLPPKSTDTQYF.

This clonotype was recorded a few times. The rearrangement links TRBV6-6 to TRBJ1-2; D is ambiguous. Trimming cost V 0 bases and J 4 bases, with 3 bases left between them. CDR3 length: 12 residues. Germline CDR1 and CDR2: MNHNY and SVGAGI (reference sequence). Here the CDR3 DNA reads TGTGCCAGCAGTTACTCCCCCTATGGCTACACCTTC. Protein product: CASSYSPYGYTF.

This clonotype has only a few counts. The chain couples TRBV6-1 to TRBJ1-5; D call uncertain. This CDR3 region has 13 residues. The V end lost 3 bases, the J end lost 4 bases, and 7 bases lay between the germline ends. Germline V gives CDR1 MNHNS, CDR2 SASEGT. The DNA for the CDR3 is TGTGCCAGCAGTGACTCCCCTAATCAGCCCCAGCATTTT. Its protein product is CASSDSPNQPQHF.

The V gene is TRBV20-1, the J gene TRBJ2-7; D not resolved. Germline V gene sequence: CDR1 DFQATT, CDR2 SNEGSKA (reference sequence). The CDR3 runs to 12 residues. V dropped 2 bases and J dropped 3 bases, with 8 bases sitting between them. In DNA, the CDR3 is TGCAGTGCTAGAATGGACGGCTACGAGCAGTACTTC. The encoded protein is CSARMDGYEQYF.

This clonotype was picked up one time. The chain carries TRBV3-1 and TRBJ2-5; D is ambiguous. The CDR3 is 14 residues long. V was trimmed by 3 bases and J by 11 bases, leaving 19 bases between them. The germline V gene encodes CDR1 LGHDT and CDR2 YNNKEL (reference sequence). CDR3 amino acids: CASSQPPGSNEQYF. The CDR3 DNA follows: TGTGCCAGCAGCCAGCCCCCAGGCAGCAATGAGCAGTACTTC.

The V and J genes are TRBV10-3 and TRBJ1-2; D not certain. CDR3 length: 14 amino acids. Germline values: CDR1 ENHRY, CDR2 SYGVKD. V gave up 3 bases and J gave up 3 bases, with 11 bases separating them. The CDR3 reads CAISDSGSHYGYTF. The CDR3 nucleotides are TGTGCCATCAGTGATTCGGGTTCTCACTATGGCTACACCTTC.

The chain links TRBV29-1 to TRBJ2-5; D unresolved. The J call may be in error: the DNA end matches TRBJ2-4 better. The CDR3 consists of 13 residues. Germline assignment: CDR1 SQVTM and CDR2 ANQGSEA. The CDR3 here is CSVDVASKNIQYF. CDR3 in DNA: TGCAGCGTTGATGTCGCGTCCAAAAACATTCAGTACTTC.

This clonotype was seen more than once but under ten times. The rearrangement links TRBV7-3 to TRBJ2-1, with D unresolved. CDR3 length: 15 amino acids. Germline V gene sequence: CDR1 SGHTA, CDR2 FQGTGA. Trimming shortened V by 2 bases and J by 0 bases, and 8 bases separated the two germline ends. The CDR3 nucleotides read TGTGCCAGCAGCTTAGGGTTGCTCTCCTACAATGAGCAGTTCTTC. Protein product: CASSLGLLSYNEQFF.

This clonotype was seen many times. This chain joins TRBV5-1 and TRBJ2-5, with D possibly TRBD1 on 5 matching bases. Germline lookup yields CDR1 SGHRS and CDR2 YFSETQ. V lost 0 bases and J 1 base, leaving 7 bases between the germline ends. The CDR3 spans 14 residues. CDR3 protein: CASSLGQIQETQYF. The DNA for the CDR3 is TGCGCCAGCAGCTTGGGACAGATCCAAGAGACCCAGTACTTC.

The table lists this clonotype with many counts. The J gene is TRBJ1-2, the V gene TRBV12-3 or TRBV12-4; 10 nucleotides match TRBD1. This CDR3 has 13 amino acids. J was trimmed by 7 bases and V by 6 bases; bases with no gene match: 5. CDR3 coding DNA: TGTGCCAGCAGGGGACAGGGGAAAGGTGGCTACACCTTC. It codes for CASRGQGKGGYTF.

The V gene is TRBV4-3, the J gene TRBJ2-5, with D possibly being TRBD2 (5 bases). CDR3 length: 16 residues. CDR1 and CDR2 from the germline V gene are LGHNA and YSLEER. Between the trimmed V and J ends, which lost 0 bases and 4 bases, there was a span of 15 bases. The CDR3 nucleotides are TGCGCCAGCAGCCAAGATCCCCCAGGAGGAGGAGAGACCCAGTACTTC. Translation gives CASSQDPPGGGETQYF.

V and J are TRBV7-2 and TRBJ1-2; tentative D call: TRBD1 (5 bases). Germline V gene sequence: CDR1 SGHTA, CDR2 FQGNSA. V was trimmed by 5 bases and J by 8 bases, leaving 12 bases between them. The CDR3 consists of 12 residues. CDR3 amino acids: CASSLWTSGYTF. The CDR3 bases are TGTGCCAGCAGCCTTTGGACAAGCGGCTACACCTTC.

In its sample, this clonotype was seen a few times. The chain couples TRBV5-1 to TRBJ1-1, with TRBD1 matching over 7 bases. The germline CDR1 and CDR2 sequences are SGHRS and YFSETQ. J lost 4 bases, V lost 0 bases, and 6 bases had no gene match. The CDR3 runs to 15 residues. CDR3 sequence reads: CASSLEGGDSTEAFF. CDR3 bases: TGCGCCAGCAGCTTGGAAGGGGGCGACAGCACTGAAGCTTTCTTT.

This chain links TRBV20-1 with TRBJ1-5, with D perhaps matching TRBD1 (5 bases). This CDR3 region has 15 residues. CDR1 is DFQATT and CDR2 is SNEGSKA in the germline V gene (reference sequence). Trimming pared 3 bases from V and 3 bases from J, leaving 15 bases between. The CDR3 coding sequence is TGCAGTGCTAGGGAGGGGAGTAGGGCCAATCAGCCCCAGCATTTT. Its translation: CSAREGSRANQPQHF.

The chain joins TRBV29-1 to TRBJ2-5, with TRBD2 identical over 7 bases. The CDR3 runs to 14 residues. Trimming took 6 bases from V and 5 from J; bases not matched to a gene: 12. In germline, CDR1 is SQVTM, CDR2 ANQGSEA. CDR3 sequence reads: CSVVPGGSVETQYF. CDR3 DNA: TGCAGCGTAGTCCCCGGGGGGTCGGTTGAGACCCAGTACTTC.